The subject of this entry is one TCR beta chain. This clone showed up just a few times. The antigen it recognizes is unknown. The junction and the germline gene differ at one end; a read error may be behind it. The sample belongs to a study of metastatic and nonmetastatic thyroid tumors (dated by TCRdb to 2019 to 2021). About the study as a whole: For patients with malignant and with benign thyroid disease, the researchers compared repertoires between peripheral blood samples and tumor or nodule tissue samples. The research as a whole found: In both blood and tumor samples, malignant tumors were reported to have significantly higher TCR beta diversity than benign nodules.

The library was made by PCR. The sample was run on an Illumina HiSeq 4000. The TCR beta-chain CDR3 region of each patient was profiled by high-throughput sequencing. On the study's bioinformatics: The researchers built a classifier to tell apart papillary thyroid cancer patients with distant metastasis, based on CDR3 differences among clinicopathological groups. To measure repertoire diversity the researchers used the Shannon index, while the Morisita-Horn index served to gauge how similar the tumor and blood repertoires were. In-frame beta chains were kept once TCRdb had trimmed the public reads at Q25 with fastp and called clones with MiXCR. The V and J calls and clone size come from TCRdb's table, not from the authors' own analysis. The sample table records 30,000 to 35,000 clones; 25% to 35% of these occur just once. Around 7.6% of the sample is held by the ten biggest clonotypes. The CDR3 spans 14 residues, from the cysteine through the phenylalanine. The only DNA kept is the CDR3, 42 bases in frame from the first base. CDR1 MRHNA and CDR2 SNTAGT are derived from the germline V gene.

No treatment had been received by any patient before thyroid surgery. The study retrospectively analysed patient clinical samples collected from the early 2010s to the late 2010s using T-cell receptor beta sequencing. The chain employs TRBV6-4 and TRBJ2-2; a tentative D call is TRBD1 (6 bases match). Specimen: blood. The sequence was obtained from a female donor with papillary thyroid cancer or a benign thyroid nodule (not recorded which). Some clones in this sample may be carry-over from other donors' samples. CDR3 loop: CASSAGHDTGDLFF. The DNA sequence is given as TGTGCCAGCAGTGCGGGACACGACACCGGGGATCTGTTTTTT.